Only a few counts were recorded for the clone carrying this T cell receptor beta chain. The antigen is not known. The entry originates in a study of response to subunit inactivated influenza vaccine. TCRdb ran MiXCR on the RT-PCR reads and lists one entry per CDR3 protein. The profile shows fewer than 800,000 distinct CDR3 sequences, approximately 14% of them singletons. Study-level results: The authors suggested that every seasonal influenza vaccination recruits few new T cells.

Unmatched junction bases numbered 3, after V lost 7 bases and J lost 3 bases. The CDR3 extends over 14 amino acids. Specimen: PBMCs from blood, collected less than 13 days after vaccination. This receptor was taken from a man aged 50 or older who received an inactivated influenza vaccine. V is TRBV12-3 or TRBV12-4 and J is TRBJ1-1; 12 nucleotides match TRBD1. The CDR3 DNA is TGTGCCAGCATCCGGGACAGGGGGCACACTGAAGCTTTCTTT. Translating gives CASIRDRGHTEAFF.